The 28 T cell receptor beta chains below were found in one sample sequenced in a study of blood T cell repertoires in COVID-19. Profiling relied on immunoSEQ multiplex PCR, and the TCRdb table lists in-frame clones only, not all of them. The table has about 210,000 clones, about four fifths seen once; the top ten hold roughly 2.5%. The sample was peripheral blood. These TCRs come from a woman aged 40 to 50 with active or convalescent COVID-19.

The chain links TRBV28 to TRBJ1-1, with D maybe TRBD1 (5 bases). This CDR3 region has 16 residues. V shed 4 bases and J shed 4 bases, with 19 bases lying between them. Germline assignment: CDR1 MDHEN and CDR2 SYDVKM. In nucleotides, the CDR3 is TGTGCCAGCAGTTATCCCCACAGGACCGGGGGCACTGAAGCTTTCTTT. It encodes CASSYPHRTGGTEAFF.

The chain is built from TRBV29-1 and TRBJ2-5; D might be TRBD2 (6 bases). The CDR3 loop spans 12 amino acids. Trimming left V 5 bases short and J 5 bases short, with 12 bases between. Germline V gives CDR1 SQVTM, CDR2 ANQGSEA. The CDR3 loop is CSVRAGRETQYF. CDR3 DNA sequence: TGCAGCGTTAGGGCAGGGAGGGAGACCCAGTACTTC.

This CDR3 is CSVPGTGSTGELFF. Written as DNA, the CDR3 is TGCAGCGTTCCCGGGACAGGGTCCACCGGGGAGCTGTTTTTT. The chain has TRBV29-1 and TRBJ2-2; 9 bases agree with TRBD1. Looked up from germline, CDR1 is SQVTM and CDR2 is ANQGSEA. J lost 4 bases, V lost 5 bases, and 5 bases had no gene match. CDR3 length: 14 amino acids.

The chain combines TRBV16 with TRBJ1-1, with 8 bases aligning to TRBD1. Germline CDR1 KGHSY, CDR2 FQNENV. Unmatched junction bases numbered 10, after V lost 0 bases and J lost 4 bases. The CDR3 consists of 17 residues. CDR3 nucleotide sequence: TGTGCCAGCAGCCAATCGTCCCAGGGGGCTGGGGGCACTGAAGCTTTCTTT. Translating gives CASSQSSQGAGGTEAFF.

V gene TRBV12-3 or TRBV12-4 combines with J gene TRBJ1-6, with TRBD1 matching 9 bases. The CDR3 contains 13 residues. The trim removed 8 bases at V and 8 bases at J, leaving 4 bases unmatched. CDR3 region: CASRDREDSPLHF. The CDR3 DNA reads TGTGCCAGCCGGGACAGGGAGGATTCACCCCTCCACTTT.

In this sample, this clone turned up a few times. This rearrangement joins TRBV11-2 to TRBJ1-3; 10 bases fit TRBD1. The CDR3 has 17 residues. Germline loops: CDR1 SGHAT, CDR2 FQNNGV. Trimming removed 6 bases from V and 0 bases from J; junction bases left unmatched: 8. DNA of the CDR3: TGTGCCAGCAGTCTGAGGACAGGGGGTTTCTCTGGAAACACCATATATTTT. Its translation: CASSLRTGGFSGNTIYF.

This clone was picked up one time. This chain joins TRBV7-9 and TRBJ1-2; D remains ambiguous. CDR1 and CDR2 from the germline V gene are SEHNR and FQNEAQ (reference sequence). The CDR3 has 14 residues. Trimming cost V 1 base and J 7 bases, with 13 bases left between them. The CDR3 coding sequence is TGTGCCAGCAGCTTAGATGCGGGGTGGGGTGGCTACACCTTC. Protein: CASSLDAGWGGYTF.

Only a few counts were recorded for this clone. The chain joins TRBV9 to TRBJ2-1, with D possibly matching TRBD1 (5 bases). This CDR3 spans 17 amino acids. Trimming removed 3 bases from V and 1 base from J, with 17 bases in between. Germline V gene sequence: CDR1 SGDLS, CDR2 YYNGEE. The CDR3 protein is CASSGEVPGLSYNEQFF. The CDR3 DNA follows: TGTGCCAGCAGCGGAGAGGTACCAGGGCTTTCCTACAATGAGCAGTTCTTC.

The DNA for the CDR3 is TGTGCCAGCAGCCCCGGACTAGTTCAGGATGAGCAGTTCTTC. Its translation is CASSPGLVQDEQFF. V usage is TRBV3-1 (or the pseudogene TRBV3-2) and J usage is TRBJ2-1; 7 nucleotides align to TRBD2. Trimming took 4 bases from V and 8 from J; bases not matched to a gene: 8. The CDR3 has 14 amino acids. The germline gives CDR1 LGHDT, CDR2 YNNKEL (reference sequence).

The gene calls are TRBV5-1 and TRBJ1-1; D perhaps matches TRBD1 (6 bases). Trimming shortened V by 8 bases and J by 1 base, and 12 bases separated the two germline ends. The CDR3 is 13 amino acids. Per germline, CDR1 SGHRS and CDR2 YFSETQ. CDR3 loop: CASQRGRNTEAFF. For the CDR3, the DNA is TGCGCCAGTCAGCGGGGGCGGAACACTGAAGCTTTCTTT. The full variable domain, rest sourced from reference TRBV5-1 and TRBJ1-1, is KAGVTQTPRYLIKTRGQQVTLSCSPISGHRSVSWYQQTPGQGLQFLFEYFSETQRNKGNFPGRFSGRQFSNSRSEMNVSTLELGDSALYLCASQRGRNTEAFFGQGTRLTVV.

This clone was counted between two and nine times. This chain connects TRBV25-1 to TRBJ1-2; 10 nucleotides match TRBD1. Germline CDR1 MGHDK, CDR2 SYGVNS. The CDR3 has 13 amino acids. V shed 10 bases, J shed 5 bases, and the junction held 7 bases outside the gene matches. Written as DNA, the CDR3 is TGTGCCACTGAGACAGGGGGCAGTTATGGCTACACCTTC. Translated: CATETGGSYGYTF.

The V and J genes are TRBV5-5 and TRBJ2-7, with 9 bases identical to TRBD1. The CDR3 sequence is 15 residues long. J was trimmed by 0 bases and V by 7 bases; bases with no gene match: 8. Germline V gene lookup returns CDR1 SGHKS and CDR2 YYEKEE (reference sequence). CDR3 loop: CASLDGTGSSYEQYF. CDR3 DNA: TGTGCCAGCCTTGACGGGACAGGGAGCTCCTACGAGCAGTACTTC.

This clone has at least ten counts. V usage is TRBV7-9 and J usage is TRBJ2-5, with 10 positions matching TRBD2. The CDR3 runs 16 residues. Losses at the gene ends were 2 bases for V and 2 bases for J; bases not matched to a gene: 5. Germline CDR1 SEHNR, CDR2 FQNEAQ (reference sequence). The CDR3 DNA reads TGTGCCAGCAGCTTAAGGGCTAGCGGGGGACAAGAGACCCAGTACTTC. Amino acid sequence: CASSLRASGGQETQYF.

V gene TRBV11-2 combines with J gene TRBJ2-4; 10 bases fit TRBD1. There are 13 residues in the CDR3. The ends lost 7 bases at V and 12 bases at J; junction bases unmatched: 9. Germline CDR1 reads SGHAT; CDR2 reads FQNNGV. The CDR3 DNA sequence: TGTGCCAGCATTCGACAGGGGGCAAGAAGTCAGTACTTC. It yields the protein CASIRQGARSQYF.

This chain connects TRBV9 to TRBJ2-5; the D is unclear. The V end lost 4 bases, the J end lost 4 bases, and 8 bases lay between the germline ends. The CDR3 loop spans 12 amino acids. Germline V gives CDR1 SGDLS, CDR2 YYNGEE. CDR3 region: CASSPGGETQYF. The CDR3 DNA reads as TGTGCCAGCAGCCCCGGTGGAGAGACCCAGTACTTC.

The chain has TRBV9 and TRBJ2-5, with D possibly TRBD2 on 5 matching bases. Germline V gene data show CDR1 as SGDLS and CDR2 as YYNGEE. Trimming left V 0 bases short and J 5 bases short, with 11 bases between. The CDR3 totals 14 residues. The CDR3 DNA is TGTGCCAGCAGCGTAGTCGGGGTGCCGGAGACCCAGTACTTC. Translation gives CASSVVGVPETQYF.

The chain uses TRBV7-3 and TRBJ1-1; D is unclear. The CDR3 is made up of 19 amino acids. With 5 bases removed from V and 3 bases from J, the gap between germline ends came to 28 bases. The germline CDR1 and CDR2 sequences are SGHTA and FQGTGA. The CDR3 DNA reads as TGTGCCAGCAGCCTACGTGCTTGGAGGGAGGTCATTGTGTACACTGAAGCTTTCTTT. This sequence encodes CASSLRAWREVIVYTEAFF.

The chain uses TRBV2 and TRBJ1-1; 9 bases are shared with TRBD1. Looked up from germline, CDR1 is SNHLY and CDR2 is FYNNEI. V was clipped by 7 bases and J by 1 base; unmatched bases: 4. CDR3 length: 14 residues. CDR3 residues: CASTLDRGNTEAFF. The CDR3 region has the DNA TGTGCCAGCACCCTGGACAGGGGGAACACTGAAGCTTTCTTT. Looking up the rest from reference TRBV2 and TRBJ1-1 gives the full variable domain: EPEVTQTPSHQVTQMGQEVILRCVPISNHLYFYWYRQILGQKVEFLVSFYNNEISEKSEIFDDQFSVERPDGSNFTLKIRSTKLEDSAMYFCASTLDRGNTEAFFGQGTRLTVV.

The chain links TRBV2 to TRBJ2-1; TRBD2 matches at 13 bases. Germline V gene sequence: CDR1 SNHLY, CDR2 FYNNEI. V lost 10 bases to trimming and J lost 8 bases; unmatched junction nucleotides: 5. The CDR3 totals 13 residues. The CDR3 loop reads CATRTSGGYEQFF. DNA for the CDR3: TGTGCCACCCGGACTAGCGGGGGTTATGAGCAGTTCTTC.

This clone was found a few times. The V gene is TRBV7-3, the J gene TRBJ1-6; 10 bases map to TRBD1. The CDR3 is 14 amino acids. The germline V gene has CDR1 SGHTA and CDR2 FQGTGA. V gave up 4 bases and J gave up 7 bases; unmatched junction bases: 1. The CDR3 coding sequence is TGTGCCAGCAGCTGGGACAGGGGAAATTCACCCCTCCACTTT. It encodes CASSWDRGNSPLHF.

This clone was observed a single time. The chain uses TRBV5-1 and TRBJ1-1; D is perhaps TRBD1 (6 bases). V shed 4 bases and J shed 2 bases, with 15 bases lying between them. The CDR3 has 15 residues. Germline assignment: CDR1 SGHRS and CDR2 YFSETQ. The CDR3 reads CASSKGQNVNTEAFF. In DNA, the CDR3 is TGCGCCAGCAGCAAAGGACAGAACGTAAACACTGAAGCTTTCTTT.

The chain couples TRBV24-1 to TRBJ1-2; 11 bases map to TRBD1. The CDR3 extends over 16 amino acids. In germline, CDR1 is KGHDR, CDR2 SFDVKD. After removal of 5 bases from V and 4 bases from J, the junction contained 8 bases not matched to a gene. As DNA, the CDR3 is TGTGCCACCAGTGGCGCCGGACAGGGGGCGAGCTATGGCTACACCTTC. Translating it yields CATSGAGQGASYGYTF.

V and J are TRBV18 and TRBJ1-1; the D gene is possibly TRBD1 (6 bases). V lost 5 bases, J lost 7 bases, and 11 bases lay in between. CDR3 length: 12 residues. Germline V gene sequence: CDR1 KGHSH, CDR2 LQKENI. The CDR3 nucleotides are TGTGCCAGCTCAACAGGGACCAGTGAAGCTTTCTTT. Protein: CASSTGTSEAFF.

This chain links TRBV28 with TRBJ1-3; 8 nucleotides match TRBD1. V was clipped by 2 bases and J by 2 bases; unmatched bases: 5. The CDR3 extends over 16 amino acids. Germline lookup yields CDR1 MDHEN and CDR2 SYDVKM. In DNA, the CDR3 is TGTGCCAGCAGTTTAGATCAGGGGGCCCCTGGAAACACCATATATTTT. Amino acid sequence: CASSLDQGAPGNTIYF.

The genes are TRBV5-4 and TRBJ2-5, with 7 positions matching TRBD1. CDR1 and CDR2 (germline): SGHNT, YYREEE (reference sequence). Trimming cost V 3 bases and J 1 base; bases outside gene matches: 9. This CDR3 has 16 residues. The CDR3 bases are TGTGCCAGCAGCTCATTCGCGGACAGGCGCCAAGAGACCCAGTACTTC. Amino acid sequence: CASSSFADRRQETQYF.

This sequence joins TRBV6-5 and TRBJ2-3; the match to TRBD2 covers 9 bases. Trimming at V came to 5 bases and at J to 6 bases, leaving 9 bases not matched to a gene. The germline V gene encodes CDR1 MNHEY and CDR2 SVGAGI. The CDR3 has 15 residues. CDR3 bases: TGTGCCAGCAGTCTAAGGCGGGGGGGAGAGGATACGCAGTATTTT. Protein product: CASSLRRGGEDTQYF.

The sample holds one count of this clone. CDR3 loop: CASGRLTYGYTF. CDR3 sequence (DNA): TGTGCCAGCGGCAGGCTCACCTATGGCTACACCTTC. The J gene is TRBJ1-2, the V gene TRBV28; D gene unclear. V was clipped by 8 bases and J by 4 bases, with 11 bases between them. Germline V gene sequence: CDR1 MDHEN, CDR2 SYDVKM. CDR3 length: 12 amino acids.

The table lists this clone with a count of one. V is TRBV2 and J is TRBJ2-5; 8 positions match TRBD2. CDR3 length: 16 residues. Unmatched junction bases numbered 11, after V lost 6 bases and J lost 2 bases. Germline CDR1 is SNHLY and CDR2 is FYNNEI. CDR3 amino acids: CASSPTPGTRQETQYF. CDR3 DNA: TGTGCCAGCAGCCCCACCCCCGGGACTAGACAAGAGACCCAGTACTTC. The full variable domain, completed using reference TRBV2 and TRBJ2-5, is EPEVTQTPSHQVTQMGQEVILRCVPISNHLYFYWYRQILGQKVEFLVSFYNNEISEKSEIFDDQFSVERPDGSNFTLKIRSTKLEDSAMYFCASSPTPGTRQETQYFGPGTRLLVL.